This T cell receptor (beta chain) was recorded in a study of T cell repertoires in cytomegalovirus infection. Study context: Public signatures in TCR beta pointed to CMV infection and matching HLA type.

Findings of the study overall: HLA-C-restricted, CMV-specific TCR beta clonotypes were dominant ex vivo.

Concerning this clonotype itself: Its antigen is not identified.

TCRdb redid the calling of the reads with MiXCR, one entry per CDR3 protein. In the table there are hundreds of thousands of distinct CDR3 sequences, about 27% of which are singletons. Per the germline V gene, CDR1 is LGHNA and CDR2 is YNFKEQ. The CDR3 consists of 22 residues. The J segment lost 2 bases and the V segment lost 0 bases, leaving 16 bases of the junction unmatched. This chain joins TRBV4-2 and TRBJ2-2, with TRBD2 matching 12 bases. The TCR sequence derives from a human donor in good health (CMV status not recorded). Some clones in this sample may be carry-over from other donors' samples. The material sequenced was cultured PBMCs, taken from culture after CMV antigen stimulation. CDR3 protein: CASSQEAWASGRAHTNTGELFF. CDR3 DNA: TGTGCCAGCAGCCAAGAAGCCTGGGCTAGCGGGAGGGCCCACACAAACACCGGGGAGCTGTTTTTT.